This is a list of T cell receptor beta chains from one sample in a study of blood T cell repertoires in COVID-19. Data came from immunoSEQ multiplex PCR; TCRdb stores just in-frame clones and leaves some out. Found here are fewer than 500,000 clones, around 89% of them singletons; the top ten hold 0.95% to 1%. The source material was PBMCs or T cells enriched from blood (not recorded which). These receptors came from a woman in her twenties or thirties with acute COVID-19. Each CDR3 is given with its conserved first and last residue. D genes are given only for firm matches.

v_gene,d_gene,j_gene,CDR3aa,CDR3nt
TRBV9,-,TRBJ2-3,CASSPRTDSSTDTQYF,TGTGCCAGCAGCCCTCGGACAGACTCTAGCACAGATACGCAGTATTTT
TRBV15,TRBD1,TRBJ2-5,CATSAYRGQQETQYF,TGTGCCACCAGCGCCTACAGGGGACAACAAGAGACCCAGTACTTC
TRBV7-2,TRBD2,TRBJ2-7,CASSFSGAEQYF,TGTGCCAGCAGCTTTAGCGGGGCCGAGCAGTACTTC
TRBV15,-,TRBJ1-5,CATSGGMGNQPQHF,TGTGCCACCAGCGGGGGGATGGGTAATCAGCCCCAGCATTTT
TRBV27,TRBD2,TRBJ2-7,CASTAGGLYEQYF,TGTGCCAGCACTGCGGGGGGGCTATACGAGCAGTACTTC
TRBV15,TRBD1,TRBJ1-2,CATSREGTGDAGYTF,TGTGCCACCAGCAGAGAGGGAACAGGGGACGCTGGCTACACCTTC
TRBV14,-,TRBJ1-5,CASSRAGSNQPQHF,TGTGCCAGCAGCCGGGCAGGGAGCAATCAGCCCCAGCATTTT
TRBV7-2,-,TRBJ2-1,CASSPTRSPYNEQFF,TGTGCCAGCAGCCCGACTCGTAGCCCCTACAATGAGCAGTTCTTC
TRBV30,-,TRBJ1-1,CACNPRGGHTEAFF,TGTGCCTGTAATCCTAGGGGTGGGCACACTGAAGCTTTCTTT
TRBV19,-,TRBJ1-2,CASETGYFHGYTF,TGTGCCAGTGAGACAGGCTACTTTCATGGCTACACCTTC
TRBV19,TRBD2,TRBJ2-3,CASSPSGSTDTQYF,TGTGCCAGTAGTCCTAGCGGGTCCACAGATACGCAGTATTTT
TRBV29-1,-,TRBJ1-1,CSVVTGYTEAFF,TGCAGCGTTGTTACAGGGTACACTGAAGCTTTCTTT
TRBV6-1,-,TRBJ1-2,CASSEPGGYGYTF,TGTGCCAGCAGTGAACCCGGCGGCTATGGCTACACCTTC
TRBV6-1,-,TRBJ2-1,CASSEAGGPSLQFF,TGTGCCAGCAGTGAAGCGGGGGGGCCCAGTTTGCAGTTCTTC
TRBV11-3,-,TRBJ2-2,CASSLEQDGELFF,TGTGCCAGCAGCTTAGAACAGGACGGGGAGCTGTTTTTT
TRBV29-1,-,TRBJ2-5,CSVRGQETQYF,TGCAGCGTGCGAGGGCAAGAGACCCAGTACTTC
TRBV7-9,TRBD1,TRBJ2-7,CASSRMGQGLYEQYF,TGTGCCAGCAGCCGAATGGGACAGGGGCTTTACGAGCAGTACTTC
TRBV2,-,TRBJ1-3,CASTQGSGNTIYF,TGTGCCAGCACTCAGGGGTCTGGAAACACCATATATTTT
TRBV19,TRBD1,TRBJ1-2,CASSAGQGYLHGYTF,TGTGCCAGTAGTGCGGGACAGGGGTATCTGCATGGCTACACCTTC
TRBV30,-,TRBJ1-3,CAWSVGAGWGTPGNTIYF,TGTGCCTGGAGTGTAGGGGCCGGGTGGGGGACTCCTGGAAACACCATATATTTT
TRBV9,TRBD1,TRBJ2-7,CASSPGQHSYEQYF,TGTGCCAGCAGCCCGGGACAGCACTCCTACGAGCAGTACTTC
TRBV19,-,TRBJ1-5,CASTGGEVPAYQPQHF,TGTGCCAGTACGGGGGGCGAGGTCCCCGCGTATCAGCCCCAGCATTTT